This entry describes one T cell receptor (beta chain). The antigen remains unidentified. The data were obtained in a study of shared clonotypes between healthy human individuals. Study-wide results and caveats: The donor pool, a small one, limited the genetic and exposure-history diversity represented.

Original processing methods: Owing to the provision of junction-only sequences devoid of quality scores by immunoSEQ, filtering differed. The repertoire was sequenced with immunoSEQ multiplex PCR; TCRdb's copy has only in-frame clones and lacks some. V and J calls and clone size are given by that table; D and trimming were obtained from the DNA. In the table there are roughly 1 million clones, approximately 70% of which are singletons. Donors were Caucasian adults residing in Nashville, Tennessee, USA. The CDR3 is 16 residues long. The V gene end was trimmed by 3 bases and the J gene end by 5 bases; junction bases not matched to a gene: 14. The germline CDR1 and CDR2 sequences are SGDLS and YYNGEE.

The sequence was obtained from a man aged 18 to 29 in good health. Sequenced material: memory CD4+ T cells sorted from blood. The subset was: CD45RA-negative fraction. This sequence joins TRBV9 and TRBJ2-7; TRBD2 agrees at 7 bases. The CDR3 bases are TGTGCCAGCAGCGCCCGACCGAAGGCGGGAGTGGACGAGCAGTACTTC. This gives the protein CASSARPKAGVDEQYF. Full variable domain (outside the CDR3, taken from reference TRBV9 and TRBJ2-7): DSGVTQTPKHLITATGQRVTLRCSPRSGDLSVYWYQQSLDQGLQFLIQYYNGEERAKGNILERFSAQQFPDLHSELNLSSLELGDSALYFCASSARPKAGVDEQYFGPGTRLTVT.